This T cell receptor beta chain was obtained from a study of blood T cell repertoires in COVID-19 (TCRdb year 2020). Looking at the study overall: The collaborator samples originated in the United States, Italy and Spain and spanned the acute and convalescent phases of COVID-19. The material from the prospective study consisted of cDNA or gDNA derived from T cells, B-cell-depleted T cells, or PBMCs. Subjects who had been exposed to COVID-19, were actively infected with it, or had recovered from it provided the deeply sampled blood TCRbeta repertoires that made up the dataset. The repertoires were made available in a free public database intended to serve as a resource for research on the immune response to SARS-CoV-2. The samples were drawn from two sources: the first 160 participants of the ongoing ImmuneRACE study, and approximately 1,300 subjects contributed by 6 global collaborators. A de-identified subject ID, COVID-19 status, age in years and sex were almost always included in the sample metadata. Where available, HLA class I and class II types were taken from metadata supplied by the sample provider and were not determined by assay-based typing. The full study reports these points: Clinical and demographic metadata were provided uncurated, with the amount varying by source and participant.

Comment on this clone: The antigen it recognizes is unknown. Base qualities are missing; no much larger clone stands one base away.

Participants in the prospective study were aged about 18 to 95 years, lived in some 24 United States geographic areas, and enrolled through a virtual design. To assign participants to cohorts, the prospective study relied on clinical history that participants themselves reported in a screening survey and a study questionnaire. Exposed participants were defined as having been in contact with someone with a PCR-confirmed or clinician-diagnosed COVID-19 case within 2 weeks of study entry. In the prospective study, whole blood, serum and a nasopharyngeal or oropharyngeal swab were collected from each participant by mobile phlebotomists. Over a roughly 2-month period, participants in the prospective study had the option of providing additional blood draws and questionnaires. Prospective study blood samples were shipped either frozen or at room temperature before DNA extraction. TCRbeta CDR3 regions were amplified from genomic DNA using the immunoSEQ Assay, a bias-controlled multiplex PCR. The authors processed their data as follows. Nucleated cell counts per sample were estimated from amplification of reference gene primers within the assay. To quantify the absolute abundance of each unique TCRbeta CDR3 rearrangement, sequence reads were collapsed and filtered. Productive Simpson clonality was computed per sample as the square root of Simpson's diversity index over productive rearrangements. TCRdb mirrors the immuneACCESS table, restricted to in-frame sequences. Some clones are absent from its copies; in checked studies, under half trace to an unresolved V gene, and the reason for the others is unknown. Clone size and the V and J calls come from that table; the DNA yielded D and trimming. The table for this sample lists 250,000 or so clones; 80% to 90% of them were counted only once. The ten largest account for 3.1% of the sample.

The sequence was collected from a woman aged 40 to 55 who had been exposed to COVID-19. The specimen sequenced was PBMCs or T cells enriched from blood (not recorded which).

The CDR3 reads as follows: CSASFAGDAGELFF. The DNA sequence reads TGCAGTGCTAGTTTTGCGGGAGACGCCGGGGAGCTGTTTTTT. The chain uses TRBV20-1 and TRBJ2-2, and TRBD2 aligns with 7 junction nucleotides. V is cut back by 3 bases and J by 6 bases, with 7 bases in the junction unmatched. The CDR3 runs 14 amino acids, cysteine and phenylalanine included. Only CDR3 DNA is held: 42 bases, read in frame from base 1. The germline V gene (reference sequence) sets CDR1 to DFQATT and CDR2 to SNEGSKA.